These T cell receptor beta chains were read from a single sample in a study of cytomegalovirus exposure and HLA in healthy donors. Profiling relied on immunoSEQ multiplex PCR, and the TCRdb table lists in-frame clones only, not all of them. The sample lists about 73,000 clones; 94% were seen once. The sample comprised PBMCs. These receptors all stem from a woman under 30 in good health and CMV-seropositive. The CDR3 runs from the conserved cysteine through the conserved F or W. Each record gives: CDR3 protein, CDR3 DNA, J gene, D gene, clone size, V gene. A D gene is named only where the DNA matches it firmly. A clone size is listed for some rows: how often the clone was seen (once, few, many), or a class if it is expanded.

CDR3aa: CASSQADRVTGNTIYF
CDR3nt: TGCGCCAGCAGCCAAGCAGACAGGGTGACTGGAAACACCATATATTTT
j_gene: TRBJ1-3
d_gene: TRBD1
abundance: -
v_gene: TRBV4-3

CDR3aa: CASSPQLAGRNTQYF
CDR3nt: TGTGCCAGCTCACCACAGTTAGCGGGAAGGAATACGCAGTATTTT
j_gene: TRBJ2-3
d_gene: TRBD2
abundance: -
v_gene: TRBV18

CDR3aa: CASSFAGTGFTEKLFF
CDR3nt: TGCGCCAGCAGCTTCGCCGGGACAGGTTTCACTGAAAAACTGTTTTTT
j_gene: TRBJ1-4
d_gene: TRBD1
abundance: -
v_gene: TRBV5-1

CDR3aa: CASSYSRQGGGYTF
CDR3nt: TGTGCCAGCAGTTACTCGAGACAGGGTGGCGGCTACACCTTC
j_gene: TRBJ1-2
d_gene: TRBD1
abundance: -
v_gene: TRBV6-5

CDR3aa: CASSESVAGANVLTF
CDR3nt: TGTGCCAGCAGTGAATCAGTTGCTGGGGCCAACGTCCTGACTTTC
j_gene: TRBJ2-6
d_gene: -
abundance: -
v_gene: TRBV6-1

CDR3aa: CASSVAPPYEQYF
CDR3nt: TGTGCCAGCAGCGTAGCCCCTCCCTACGAGCAGTACTTC
j_gene: TRBJ2-7
d_gene: -
abundance: -
v_gene: TRBV9

CDR3aa: CASSLLLAGEQYF
CDR3nt: TGTGCCAGCAGTCTCCTTTTAGCTGGGGAGCAGTACTTC
j_gene: TRBJ2-7
d_gene: -
abundance: once
v_gene: TRBV6-1

CDR3aa: CASSVAEDRGFSPLHF
CDR3nt: TGTGCCAGCAGCGTAGCCGAGGACAGGGGTTTTTCACCCCTCCACTTT
j_gene: TRBJ1-6
d_gene: TRBD1
abundance: -
v_gene: TRBV9

CDR3aa: CASSPLMNTEAFF
CDR3nt: TGTGCCAGCAGTCCCCTTATGAACACTGAAGCTTTCTTT
j_gene: TRBJ1-1
d_gene: -
abundance: -
v_gene: TRBV28

CDR3aa: CASSEGLADSYEQYF
CDR3nt: TGTGCCAGCAGTGAAGGACTAGCGGACTCCTACGAGCAGTACTTC
j_gene: TRBJ2-7
d_gene: TRBD2
abundance: -
v_gene: TRBV2

CDR3aa: CASSLANMNSPLHF
CDR3nt: TGTGCCAGCAGCTTAGCAAACATGAATTCACCCCTCCACTTT
j_gene: TRBJ1-6
d_gene: -
abundance: -
v_gene: TRBV7-8

CDR3aa: CASSPPVGQYSGNTIYF
CDR3nt: TGTGCCAGCTCACCACCTGTGGGCCAGTACTCTGGAAACACCATATATTTT
j_gene: TRBJ1-3
d_gene: -
abundance: -
v_gene: TRBV18

CDR3aa: CASSRGTSGRLETQYF
CDR3nt: TGTGCCAGCAGCCGAGGGACTAGCGGGAGGCTAGAGACCCAGTACTTC
j_gene: TRBJ2-5
d_gene: TRBD2
abundance: -
v_gene: TRBV7-8

CDR3aa: CASSVVTWTGLSYEQYF
CDR3nt: TGTGCCAGCAGCGTAGTAACGTGGACAGGGCTCTCCTACGAGCAGTACTTC
j_gene: TRBJ2-7
d_gene: TRBD1
abundance: -
v_gene: TRBV9

CDR3aa: CATSRDMARGGYEQYF
CDR3nt: TGTGCCACCAGCAGAGATATGGCTCGAGGCGGCTACGAGCAGTACTTC
j_gene: TRBJ2-7
d_gene: -
abundance: -
v_gene: TRBV15

CDR3aa: CASSPKNTGELFF
CDR3nt: TGTGCCAGCAGCCCTAAGAACACCGGGGAGCTGTTTTTT
j_gene: TRBJ2-2
d_gene: -
abundance: -
v_gene: TRBV9

CDR3aa: CASSTTGAESTEAFF
CDR3nt: TGTGCCAGCAGTACAACAGGGGCGGAGTCGACTGAAGCTTTCTTT
j_gene: TRBJ1-1
d_gene: TRBD1
abundance: -
v_gene: TRBV27

CDR3aa: CAGGQGKNTEAFF
CDR3nt: TGTGCCGGAGGACAGGGGAAGAACACTGAAGCTTTCTTT
j_gene: TRBJ1-1
d_gene: TRBD1
abundance: once
v_gene: TRBV18

CDR3aa: CASSPSGSSGNTIYF
CDR3nt: TGTGCCAGCAGTCCGAGCGGGTCCTCTGGAAACACCATATATTTT
j_gene: TRBJ1-3
d_gene: -
abundance: -
v_gene: TRBV6-5

CDR3aa: CASSLTGAAYEQYF
CDR3nt: TGCGCCAGCAGCTTGACAGGGGCCGCGTACGAGCAGTACTTC
j_gene: TRBJ2-7
d_gene: TRBD1
abundance: -
v_gene: TRBV5-1

CDR3aa: CASSTTGDRYEQYF
CDR3nt: TGTGCCAGCAGCACGACAGGGGATCGTTACGAGCAGTACTTC
j_gene: TRBJ2-7
d_gene: TRBD1
abundance: -
v_gene: TRBV6-5

CDR3aa: CASSLIDNSPEAFF
CDR3nt: TGCGCCAGCAGCTTGATTGACAACTCCCCTGAAGCTTTCTTT
j_gene: TRBJ1-1
d_gene: -
abundance: -
v_gene: TRBV5-1

CDR3aa: CASGKVAGGFSYEQYF
CDR3nt: TGTGCCAGCGGAAAAGTAGCGGGGGGATTCTCCTACGAGCAGTACTTC
j_gene: TRBJ2-7
d_gene: TRBD2
abundance: -
v_gene: TRBV27

CDR3aa: CASKSGGLSTDTQYF
CDR3nt: TGTGCCAGCAAATCGGGGGGCCTCTCTACAGATACGCAGTATTTT
j_gene: TRBJ2-3
d_gene: -
abundance: -
v_gene: TRBV2

CDR3aa: CASSQVRAGAEQFF
CDR3nt: TGCGCCAGCAGCCAAGTTCGAGCGGGAGCCGAGCAGTTCTTC
j_gene: TRBJ2-1
d_gene: TRBD2
abundance: -
v_gene: TRBV4-1

CDR3aa: CASSSPGPKGEKLFF
CDR3nt: TGTGCCAGCAGCTCCCCAGGGCCTAAAGGGGAAAAACTGTTTTTT
j_gene: TRBJ1-4
d_gene: -
abundance: -
v_gene: TRBV11-2

CDR3aa: CASTLINPGTGELFF
CDR3nt: TGTGCCAGCACCCTAATTAACCCGGGGACCGGGGAGCTGTTTTTT
j_gene: TRBJ2-2
d_gene: -
abundance: -
v_gene: TRBV5-6

CDR3aa: CASSSSGRLQETQYF
CDR3nt: TGTGCCAGCAGTTCCAGCGGGAGACTCCAAGAGACCCAGTACTTC
j_gene: TRBJ2-5
d_gene: TRBD2
abundance: -
v_gene: TRBV28

CDR3aa: CASSSTRAGEQYF
CDR3nt: TGTGCCAGCAGTTCGACGCGGGCGGGCGAGCAGTACTTC
j_gene: TRBJ2-7
d_gene: -
abundance: -
v_gene: TRBV11-2

CDR3aa: CASSLQGANVLTF
CDR3nt: TGTGCCAGCAGCCTGCAGGGGGCCAACGTCCTGACTTTC
j_gene: TRBJ2-6
d_gene: -
abundance: -
v_gene: TRBV7-3

CDR3aa: CASSGGVRETQYF
CDR3nt: TGTGCCAGCAGTGGAGGCGTGCGGGAGACCCAGTACTTC
j_gene: TRBJ2-5
d_gene: -
abundance: -
v_gene: TRBV4-2

CDR3aa: CASSPPLVGGRAGQETQYF
CDR3nt: TGTGCCAGCAGCCCCCCCCTGGTAGGCGGGAGGGCGGGCCAAGAGACCCAGTACTTC
j_gene: TRBJ2-5
d_gene: TRBD2
abundance: -
v_gene: TRBV5-4

CDR3aa: CASSFQLAGDSYEQYF
CDR3nt: TGTGCCAGCAGTTTCCAACTAGCGGGGGACTCCTACGAGCAGTACTTC
j_gene: TRBJ2-7
d_gene: TRBD2
abundance: -
v_gene: TRBV28

CDR3aa: CASSTDRGPNNEQFF
CDR3nt: TGTGCCAGCAGCACCGACAGGGGACCCAACAATGAGCAGTTCTTC
j_gene: TRBJ2-1
d_gene: TRBD1
abundance: -
v_gene: TRBV5-4

CDR3aa: CASSLLTSINEQYF
CDR3nt: TGTGCCAGCAGCTTATTGACTAGTATTAACGAGCAGTACTTC
j_gene: TRBJ2-7
d_gene: -
abundance: few
v_gene: TRBV11-2

CDR3aa: CASSAAPAGLNTGELFF
CDR3nt: TGTGCCAGCAGCGCAGCCCCAGCAGGACTTAACACCGGGGAGCTGTTTTTT
j_gene: TRBJ2-2
d_gene: -
abundance: few
v_gene: TRBV4-2

CDR3aa: CAWSVGEVGANVLTF
CDR3nt: TGTGCCTGGAGTGTCGGTGAGGTCGGGGCCAACGTCCTGACTTTC
j_gene: TRBJ2-6
d_gene: -
abundance: -
v_gene: TRBV30

CDR3aa: CASRRQGAWMNTEAFF
CDR3nt: TGTGCCAGCAGGAGACAGGGGGCGTGGATGAACACTGAAGCTTTCTTT
j_gene: TRBJ1-1
d_gene: TRBD1
abundance: once
v_gene: TRBV2

CDR3aa: CASNTLGTGMNTQYF
CDR3nt: TGTGCCAGCAACACGCTGGGGACAGGGATGAATACGCAGTATTTT
j_gene: TRBJ2-3
d_gene: TRBD1
abundance: -
v_gene: TRBV27

CDR3aa: CSVEAGTGDEKLFF
CDR3nt: TGCAGCGTTGAAGCCGGGACAGGGGATGAAAAACTGTTTTTT
j_gene: TRBJ1-4
d_gene: TRBD1
abundance: -
v_gene: TRBV29-1

CDR3aa: CASSWDRANQPQHF
CDR3nt: TGTGCCAGTAGCTGGGACAGGGCCAATCAGCCCCAGCATTTT
j_gene: TRBJ1-5
d_gene: TRBD1
abundance: -
v_gene: TRBV19

CDR3aa: CASSFKLAGDQETQYF
CDR3nt: TGTGCCAGCAGCTTTAAACTAGCGGGGGACCAAGAGACCCAGTACTTC
j_gene: TRBJ2-5
d_gene: TRBD2
abundance: -
v_gene: TRBV7-9

CDR3aa: CSVTGTGLGGNTEAFF
CDR3nt: TGCAGCGTCACCGGGACAGGCCTCGGTGGGAACACTGAAGCTTTCTTT
j_gene: TRBJ1-1
d_gene: TRBD1
abundance: -
v_gene: TRBV29-1

CDR3aa: CASSQAGGLDEQYF
CDR3nt: TGTGCCAGCAGCCAGGCTGGCGGGTTGGACGAGCAGTACTTC
j_gene: TRBJ2-7
d_gene: -
abundance: -
v_gene: TRBV7-3

CDR3aa: CASSLGQGNYGYTF
CDR3nt: TGCGCCAGCAGCTTGGGACAGGGGAACTATGGCTACACCTTC
j_gene: TRBJ1-2
d_gene: TRBD1
abundance: -
v_gene: TRBV5-1

CDR3aa: CASSMTSGSTDTQYF
CDR3nt: TGTGCCAGTAGTATGACTAGCGGTAGCACAGATACGCAGTATTTT
j_gene: TRBJ2-3
d_gene: TRBD2
abundance: -
v_gene: TRBV19

CDR3aa: CASSFTGAPNQPQHF
CDR3nt: TGTGCCAGCAGTTTCACAGGGGCTCCCAATCAGCCCCAGCATTTT
j_gene: TRBJ1-5
d_gene: TRBD1
abundance: -
v_gene: TRBV28

CDR3aa: CASSSPFRDRGAQDTQYF
CDR3nt: TGTGCCAGCAGTTCTCCTTTCCGGGACAGGGGGGCCCAAGATACGCAGTATTTT
j_gene: TRBJ2-3
d_gene: TRBD1
abundance: -
v_gene: TRBV27

CDR3aa: CASSRTPVRMNTEAFF
CDR3nt: TGTGCCAGCAGCCGAACCCCCGTCAGAATGAACACTGAAGCTTTCTTT
j_gene: TRBJ1-1
d_gene: -
abundance: -
v_gene: TRBV7-2

CDR3aa: CASSQDYDVGQGPHTEAFF
CDR3nt: TGTGCCAGCAGCCAGGATTATGACGTCGGACAGGGGCCCCATACTGAAGCTTTCTTT
j_gene: TRBJ1-1
d_gene: TRBD1
abundance: -
v_gene: TRBV4-2

CDR3aa: CASSRAGTANQPQHF
CDR3nt: TGTGCCAGCAGCCGAGCCGGGACAGCAAATCAGCCCCAGCATTTT
j_gene: TRBJ1-5
d_gene: TRBD1
abundance: once
v_gene: TRBV6-5

CDR3aa: CASSPPRGRQETQYF
CDR3nt: TGCGCCAGCAGCCCGCCTCGGGGGAGACAAGAGACCCAGTACTTC
j_gene: TRBJ2-5
d_gene: -
abundance: -
v_gene: TRBV5-1

CDR3aa: CASSPKGQGYEQYF
CDR3nt: TGTGCCAGCTCACCAAAGGGACAGGGTTATGAGCAGTACTTC
j_gene: TRBJ2-7
d_gene: TRBD1
abundance: -
v_gene: TRBV18

CDR3aa: CASSMSGGAGETQYF
CDR3nt: TGTGCCAGCAGCATGAGCGGGGGGGCCGGTGAGACCCAGTACTTC
j_gene: TRBJ2-5
d_gene: TRBD2
abundance: -
v_gene: TRBV2

CDR3aa: CASTNQRLNTDTQYF
CDR3nt: TGTGCCAGCACCAACCAGCGGCTAAACACAGATACGCAGTATTTT
j_gene: TRBJ2-3
d_gene: -
abundance: -
v_gene: TRBV28